The entry that follows covers one T cell receptor beta chain sequence. Antigen specificity is unknown. Data came from immunoSEQ multiplex PCR; TCRdb stores just in-frame clones and leaves some out. The table lists roughly 24,000 clones, less than 98% of them singletons. CDR3 size: 17 residues. V shed 0 bases and J shed 0 bases, with 14 bases lying between them. Germline-derived CDR1 and CDR2 are SGHDT and YYEEEE. This record belongs to a study of monozygotic twins with cystic fibrosis. Whole-study findings and limits: The repertoire was suggested to be naive-dominated, clonality median about 0.009. No link emerged between shared CDR3 counts and age, concordance or severity. J usage was most co-twin-similar in 8 of 16 pairs, V in 13. Monozygotic CF twins shared more identical nucleotide clonotypes than unrelated patients.

V and J are TRBV5-6 and TRBJ2-3; D remains ambiguous. The clonotype comes from a girl aged 10 to 17 with cystic fibrosis. Sequenced sample: blood. The CDR3 sequence: CASSLVGNSLSTDTQYF. The CDR3 DNA follows: TGTGCCAGCAGCTTGGTAGGGAACTCACTAAGCACAGATACGCAGTATTTT.